This T cell receptor (beta chain) was sequenced during a study of T-cell memory formation after mild COVID-19. TCRdb redid the calling of the 5' RACE reads with MiXCR, one entry per CDR3 protein. The profile shows a few hundred thousand distinct CDR3 sequences, 16% of them singletons. CDR1 is SGDLS and CDR2 is YYNGEE in the germline V gene. V shed 3 bases, J shed 1 base, and the junction held 9 bases outside the gene matches. The CDR3 totals 16 residues. The chain recombines TRBV9 with TRBJ1-2; 7 nucleotides match TRBD1. The sequenced material came from PBMCs or a T cell subset sorted from them (not recorded which). The origin of this receptor is a man younger than 35 who had mild COVID-19 (a few samples of this study predate the infection). Cell type and time point are not known. The CDR3 coding sequence is TGTGCCAGCAGCGAAGCATGGACAGGCCTTAACTATGGCTACACCTTC. It encodes CASSEAWTGLNYGYTF. The entire variable domain, with the rest obtained from reference TRBV9 and TRBJ1-2, is as follows: DSGVTQTPKHLITATGQRVTLRCSPRSGDLSVYWYQQSLDQGLQFLIQYYNGEERAKGNILERFSAQQFPDLHSELNLSSLELGDSALYFCASSEAWTGLNYGYTFGSGTRLTVV.